Here is one TCR beta chain with its context. Study processing details: The authors estimated nucleated cell counts from reference gene primer amplification. Some clones are missing from TCRdb's copy, which holds only in-frame ones; the method was immunoSEQ multiplex PCR. That table furnishes V, J and clone size, whereas the DNA furnished D and trimming. The data hold roughly 180,000 clones, with about 75% observed a single time. This sample was taken from a study of blood T cell repertoires in COVID-19. The germline gives CDR1 GTSNPN, CDR2 SVGIG (reference sequence). CDR3 length: 12 amino acids. The V end was cut by 4 bases, the J end by 6 bases, with 12 bases between.

The specimen sequenced was peripheral blood. The chain employs TRBV30 and TRBJ1-1, with D possibly matching TRBD1 (5 bases). The receptor was derived from a woman aged 45-65 years with active or convalescent COVID-19. The CDR3 DNA reads as TGTGCCTGGAACGGGGGTCTGCCTGAAGCTTTCTTT. Its translation: CAWNGGLPEAFF. The variable domain in full, with the rest retrieved from reference TRBV30 and TRBJ1-1, is SQTIHQWPATLVQPVGSPLSLECTVEGTSNPNLYWYRQAAGRGLQLLFYSVGIGQISSEVPQNLSASRPQDRQFILSSKKLLLSDSGFYLCAWNGGLPEAFFGQGTRLTVV.